This record covers a single T cell receptor (beta chain). This record comes from a study of blood T cell repertoires in COVID-19. The method was immunoSEQ multiplex PCR; TCRdb's version includes in-frame clones alone and lacks a portion of them. The profile shows around 260,000 clones, approximately 90% of them singletons. CDR3 length: 17 residues. Germline CDR1 is MDHEN and CDR2 is SYDVKM. Trimming cost V 2 bases and J 7 bases; bases outside gene matches: 14. The rearrangement links TRBV28 to TRBJ2-1, with 7 bases that match TRBD1. The TCR originated in a man younger than 45 with acute or convalescent COVID-19. The sequenced sample was peripheral blood. This chain's CDR3 is CASSLTIRQGRWNEQFF. CDR3 DNA sequence: TGTGCCAGCAGTTTAACGATTAGACAGGGTCGCTGGAATGAGCAGTTCTTC.